This TCR beta chain was identified in a study of shared clonotypes between healthy human individuals. Study in general: Each donor contributed plates that comprised three CD4 naive, three CD4 memory, two CD8 naive and one CD8 memory. Study results and caveats: Sequencing depth was a factor that was expected to affect clonotype sharing among donors. In the sorted subsets, rarefaction showed sequencing was incomplete despite large depth.

In germline, CDR1 is MNHEY, CDR2 SMNVEV (reference sequence). The V gene lost 6 bases and the J gene lost 2 bases, with 14 bases spanning the gap. This CDR3 spans 15 amino acids. Caucasian adults residing in Nashville, Tennessee made up all the donors. TCRdb's copy holds only in-frame clones and misses some; the assay was immunoSEQ multiplex PCR. Altogether 2 million to 2.5 million clones are present, over 85% being singletons, with the ten largest covering 0.35% to 0.45%. Of note for this clone: The antigen is undetermined.

V is TRBV27 and J is TRBJ1-5; a weak D match, TRBD1 (5 bases). Sequences were obtained from naive CD4+ T cells from PBMCs. The subset here: CD45RA+ positively selected. The receptor was derived from a man younger than 30 in good health. Some clones in this sample may be carry-over from other donors' samples. CDR3 in amino acids: CASRGLGGGNQPQHF. The CDR3 bases are TGTGCCAGCAGGGGGTTAGGAGGGGGCAATCAGCCCCAGCATTTT.